The text below deals with one T cell receptor (beta chain). At one end, the junction sequence differs from germline, possibly due to a read error. This sample stems from a study of regulatory T cells in long-lasting Graves disease. Time point: newly diagnosed GD, antithyroid drugs for less than 3 months. RNA isolated from PBMCs was used to make the TCR library. Assembly of TCR beta libraries relied on iRepertoire HTBI primers together with Arm-PCR of CDR3 regions. TCRdb used MiXCR to reprocess the multiplex PCR reads, holding one entry per CDR3 protein. This table has 530,000 or so distinct CDR3 sequences, roughly a sixth appearing once. These data are also associated with another study on T cells in Graves' hyperthyroidism and ophthalmopathy. This second study says: Diagnosing involved the use of clinical symptoms, serum thyroxine and TRAb, thyroid ultrasound and orbital computed tomography. Blood also held most thyroid clonotypes expanded beyond 0.001.

This receptor was identified in a man in his late teens or twenties with Graves disease. Sequences were derived from peripheral blood mononuclear cells (PBMCs), sampled at new diagnosis, from a patient treated with antithyroid drugs.

In nucleotides, the CDR3 is TGCGCCAGCAGCCAAAAACAGGGATCGGACTACGGGCAGTACTTC. It is translated as CASSQKQGSDYGQYF. The chain uses TRBV4-1 and TRBJ2-7; D is possibly TRBD1 or TRBD2 (6 bases each). The CDR3 spans 15 residues. Per germline, CDR1 MGHRA and CDR2 YSYEKL.